The 12 T cell receptor beta chains presented below share a single source sample, sequenced in a study of OX40 agonist ivuxolimab in advanced cancers. Method: immunoSEQ multiplex PCR; TCRdb's copy keeps in-frame clones and lacks some. The sample lists around 90,000 clones; 85% to 90% were seen once. The specimen was CD4+ or CD8+ T cells sorted from blood, collected in a trial of the OX40 agonist ivuxolimab. These receptors were obtained from an adult with an advanced solid tumor such as melanoma, head and neck, liver or kidney cancer.

CDR3 protein: CASSQALLGSPSEAFF. In nucleotides, the CDR3 is TGCGCCAGCAGCCAGGCTCTTTTGGGCTCTCCCTCTGAAGCTTTCTTT. The J gene is TRBJ1-1, the V gene TRBV4-1, with D unresolved. CDR1 and CDR2 from the germline V gene are MGHRA and YSYEKL. Trimming cost V 3 bases and J 6 bases, with 20 bases left between them. The length of the CDR3 is 16 residues.

The CDR3 here is CASSRRGSHQPQHF. The DNA for the CDR3 is TGTGCCAGCAGTAGGCGGGGAAGTCATCAGCCCCAGCATTTT. The rearrangement links TRBV27 to TRBJ1-5; no reliable D call. Between the trimmed V and J ends, which lost 5 bases and 5 bases, there was a span of 13 bases. This CDR3 contains 14 residues. Germline values: CDR1 MNHEY, CDR2 SMNVEV (reference sequence).

V is TRBV18 and J is TRBJ2-3; no clear D gene. This CDR3 spans 13 amino acids. V lost 0 bases and J lost 2, with 3 bases in between. CDR1 is KGHSH, CDR2 LQKENI, per germline. Here the CDR3 reads CASSPPYTDTQYF. CDR3 nucleotide sequence: TGTGCCAGCTCACCACCCTACACAGATACGCAGTATTTT. The whole variable domain, remainder taken from reference TRBV18 and TRBJ2-3, is NAGVMQNPRHLVRRRGQEARLRCSPMKGHSHVYWYRQLPEEGLKFMVYLQKENIIDESGMPKERFSAEFPKEGPSILRIQQVVRGDSAAYFCASSPPYTDTQYFGPGTRLTVL.

The chain recombines TRBV30 with TRBJ2-5; 11 nucleotides match TRBD2. The J call is uncertain, as TRBJ2-7 better fits the DNA end. CDR1 and CDR2 (germline): GTSNPN, SVGIG (reference sequence). The CDR3 sequence is 19 residues long. Here the CDR3 reads CAWSVLRGEGLAVSYEQYF. CDR3 coding DNA: TGTGCCTGGAGTGTACTTAGAGGGGAGGGACTAGCGGTAAGCTACGAGCAGTACTTC.

This chain links TRBV9 with TRBJ1-1, with TRBD1 matching 9 bases. J was trimmed by 1 base and V by 4 bases; bases with no gene match: 11. Per the germline V gene, CDR1 is SGDLS and CDR2 is YYNGEE. The CDR3 is made up of 17 amino acids. CDR3 loop: CASSSTYRGLENTEAFF. In nucleotides, the CDR3 is TGTGCCAGCAGCTCCACATACAGGGGGCTGGAGAACACTGAAGCTTTCTTT.

The chain combines TRBV30 with TRBJ2-6; TRBD2 matches 9 bases. Unmatched junction bases numbered 6, after V lost 0 bases and J lost 0 bases. From germline, CDR1 is GTSNPN and CDR2 SVGIG (reference sequence). The CDR3 is 18 residues long. CDR3 protein: CAWSVQELAGSGANVLTF. CDR3 DNA sequence: TGTGCCTGGAGTGTACAGGAACTAGCGGGCTCTGGGGCCAACGTCCTGACTTTC. Combining the CDR3 with reference TRBV30 and TRBJ2-6 gives the whole variable domain SQTIHQWPATLVQPVGSPLSLECTVEGTSNPNLYWYRQAAGRGLQLLFYSVGIGQISSEVPQNLSASRPQDRQFILSSKKLLLSDSGFYLCAWSVQELAGSGANVLTFGAGSRLTVL.

This clone was seen only once. The chain combines TRBV7-6 with TRBJ2-1, with 10 positions matching TRBD2. The CDR3 extends over 15 amino acids. V dropped 3 bases and J dropped 6; count of bases not matched to a gene: 5. Germline CDR1 and CDR2: SGHVS and FNYEAQ. CDR3 DNA sequence: TGTGCCAGCAGCTTGAGCCTAGCGGGAGTCAATGAGCAGTTCTTC. Amino acids: CASSLSLAGVNEQFF.

The V and J genes are TRBV7-6 and TRBJ1-2; no reliable D call. This CDR3 has 15 residues. From germline, CDR1 is SGHVS and CDR2 FNYEAQ. The V gene lost 3 bases and the J gene lost 0 bases, with 11 bases spanning the gap. The CDR3 reads CASSFGPGTNYGYTF. The CDR3 DNA is TGTGCCAGCAGCTTTGGTCCGGGGACTAACTATGGCTACACCTTC.

The chain recombines TRBV7-9 with TRBJ2-1, with 8 positions matching TRBD2. J lost 6 bases, V lost 5 bases, and 3 bases had no gene match. Germline V gene data show CDR1 as SEHNR and CDR2 as FQNEAQ (reference sequence). The CDR3 is made up of 13 amino acids. The CDR3 region is CASSLGTSNEQFF. The CDR3 coding sequence is TGTGCCAGCAGCCTAGGGACTAGCAATGAGCAGTTCTTC.

V usage is TRBV30 and J usage is TRBJ2-7, with a possible D match to TRBD1 (5 bases). The V and J ends lost 2 bases and 3 bases respectively, with 20 bases between them. Germline V gene lookup returns CDR1 GTSNPN and CDR2 SVGIG (reference sequence). This CDR3 is 16 amino acids long. The CDR3 sequence: CAWSTFLRTSYYEQYF. As DNA, the CDR3 is TGTGCCTGGAGTACTTTTTTGCGGACATCATACTACGAGCAGTACTTC.

This clone was observed a single time. The J gene is TRBJ2-7, the V gene TRBV4-2, with TRBD2 matching over 7 bases. Germline V gene sequence: CDR1 LGHNA, CDR2 YNFKEQ. With 0 bases clipped from V and 6 bases from J, the junction kept 5 bases outside the gene matches. The CDR3 loop spans 14 amino acids. The CDR3 spells CASSQEGLGGEQYF. CDR3 sequence (DNA): TGTGCCAGCAGCCAAGAAGGACTAGGAGGCGAGCAGTACTTC.

The chain couples TRBV7-2 to TRBJ2-7; perhaps TRBD1 as D (5 bases). With 1 base removed from V and 6 bases from J, the gap between germline ends came to 10 bases. Germline lookup yields CDR1 SGHTA and CDR2 FQGNSA. The CDR3 contains 13 residues. This CDR3 reads CASSLGRGGEQYF. The DNA for the CDR3 is TGTGCCAGCAGCTTAGGTAGGGGCGGCGAGCAGTACTTC.